These 18 T cell receptor beta chains came from one sample sequenced in a study of cytomegalovirus exposure and HLA in healthy donors. It was with 60 Vbeta and 13 Jbeta primers that the PCR ran. Sequenced by immunoSEQ multiplex PCR; TCRdb stores in-frame clones only, minus some. Here the sample spans about 160,000 clones, more than 60% being singletons. Material for sequencing was PBMCs. All receptors come from a woman aged 25 to 39 in good health and CMV-seronegative.

The genes are TRBV5-4 and TRBJ2-2, with unresolved D. Germline lookup yields CDR1 SGHNT and CDR2 YYREEE (reference sequence). Trimming took 2 bases from V and 8 from J, leaving 10 bases between them. This CDR3 has 13 residues. The DNA of the CDR3 is TGTGCCAGCAGCTTTTGGTTAGCTGGGGAGCTGTTTTTT. Its translation is CASSFWLAGELFF.

This sequence joins TRBV2 and TRBJ1-5; D call uncertain. V was cut by 3 bases and J by 7 bases, with 7 bases left in between. This CDR3 contains 12 residues. Germline V gene data show CDR1 as SNHLY and CDR2 as FYNNEI. Written as DNA, the CDR3 is TGTGCCAGCAGTGATCGCGGGCAGCCCCAGCATTTT. This sequence encodes CASSDRGQPQHF.

This sequence joins TRBV29-1 and TRBJ1-2; 11 nucleotides line up with TRBD1. Per germline, CDR1 SQVTM and CDR2 ANQGSEA. The CDR3 consists of 15 residues. The ends lost 7 bases at V and 1 base at J; junction bases unmatched: 8. The CDR3 loop reads CSARDRGWDNYGYTF. DNA of the CDR3: TGCAGCGCCCGGGACAGGGGGTGGGATAACTATGGCTACACCTTC.

This chain links TRBV9 with TRBJ2-7, with a possible D match to TRBD1 (6 bases). CDR3 size: 14 residues. Germline V gene data show CDR1 as SGDLS and CDR2 as YYNGEE. V lost 0 bases, J lost 2 bases, and 9 bases lay in between. The CDR3 DNA reads TGTGCCAGCAGCGTAGGGGGGCAGCCCTACGAGCAGTACTTC. Translating gives CASSVGGQPYEQYF. Variable domain in full (rest from reference TRBV9 and TRBJ2-7): DSGVTQTPKHLITATGQRVTLRCSPRSGDLSVYWYQQSLDQGLQFLIQYYNGEERAKGNILERFSAQQFPDLHSELNLSSLELGDSALYFCASSVGGQPYEQYFGPGTRLTVT.

This clone was detected only a few times. V usage is TRBV9 and J usage is TRBJ1-4; D is possibly TRBD1 (5 bases). V dropped 0 bases and J dropped 0 bases, with 9 bases sitting between them. Germline V gene data show CDR1 as SGDLS and CDR2 as YYNGEE. The CDR3 covers 16 residues. CDR3 sequence reads: CASSVGTKTTNEKLFF. CDR3 sequence (DNA): TGTGCCAGCAGCGTAGGGACAAAGACAACTAATGAAAAACTGTTTTTT.

This chain joins TRBV11-2 and TRBJ2-7; 10 bases are shared with TRBD1. Germline CDR1 and CDR2: SGHAT and FQNNGV. The V gene end was trimmed by 5 bases and the J gene end by 4 bases; junction bases not matched to a gene: 8. The length of the CDR3 is 15 residues. The CDR3 loop is CASSTSTGGGYEQYF. CDR3 nucleotides: TGTGCCAGCAGCACCTCGACAGGGGGCGGATACGAGCAGTACTTC.

The chain has TRBV18 and TRBJ2-1; TRBD2 aligns across 7 bases. The V segment lost 3 bases and the J segment 7 bases; nucleotides outside the gene matches: 6. The germline CDR1 and CDR2 sequences are KGHSH and LQKENI. There are 14 residues in the CDR3. The CDR3 coding sequence is TGTGCCAGCTCACCCACGACTAGCCTGAATGAGCAGTTCTTC. Translated, it gives CASSPTTSLNEQFF.

The chain is built from TRBV19 and TRBJ1-1; 7 nucleotides align to TRBD1. Germline CDR1 LNHDA, CDR2 SQIVND (reference sequence). The CDR3 is 15 amino acids. Trimming removed 4 bases from V and 7 bases from J; junction bases left unmatched: 12. CDR3 nucleotide sequence: TGTGCCAGTAGTACACAACAGGGGAGAAGTGTTGAAGCTTTCTTT. The encoded protein is CASSTQQGRSVEAFF.

V and J are TRBV2 and TRBJ1-2, with 12 nucleotides matching TRBD1. Looked up from germline, CDR1 is SNHLY and CDR2 is FYNNEI. The CDR3 sequence is 16 residues long. V gave up 7 bases and J gave up 6 bases; unmatched junction bases: 12. CDR3 sequence reads: CASTRDRDRGQNGYTF. The CDR3 DNA follows: TGTGCCAGCACTAGAGACCGGGACAGGGGGCAAAATGGCTACACCTTC.

The table lists this clone with a count of one. CDR3 sequence (DNA): TGTGGGGTCGGTAGGCGGGGGGAGACCCAGTACTTC. It encodes CGVGRRGETQYF. V gene TRBV15 combines with J gene TRBJ2-5, with 7 bases matching TRBD2. The CDR3 consists of 12 residues. CDR1 is LNHNV and CDR2 is YYDKDF in the germline V gene (reference sequence).

This chain uses TRBV11-2 with TRBJ2-5; D not certain. The V and J ends lost 5 bases and 4 bases respectively, with 11 bases between them. This CDR3 is 13 amino acids long. Germline CDR1 reads SGHAT; CDR2 reads FQNNGV. The CDR3 sequence: CASSPLFVETQYF. CDR3 DNA: TGTGCCAGCAGCCCCCTCTTCGTAGAGACCCAGTACTTC.

The chain has TRBV7-2 and TRBJ1-2, with D possibly TRBD1 on 5 matching bases. The germline V gene has CDR1 SGHTA and CDR2 FQGNSA. The CDR3 has 15 residues. The V and J ends lost 5 bases and 8 bases respectively, with 21 bases between them. CDR3 region: CASSTRGSKTMGYTF. The CDR3, as DNA: TGTGCCAGCAGCACCCGGGGGTCGAAAACTATGGGCTACACCTTC.

V and J are TRBV9 and TRBJ1-1; TRBD1 aligns across 7 bases. The germline gives CDR1 SGDLS, CDR2 YYNGEE. Unmatched junction bases numbered 16, after V lost 0 bases and J lost 11 bases. This CDR3 comprises 16 residues. The CDR3 region is CASSVAFGSQGNPAFF. The CDR3 DNA reads TGTGCCAGCAGCGTAGCTTTCGGTTCACAGGGGAATCCGGCTTTCTTT.

V and J are TRBV19 and TRBJ1-1; D is undetermined. This CDR3 is 14 amino acids long. V dropped 2 bases and J dropped 4 bases, with 11 bases sitting between them. Germline V gene sequence: CDR1 LNHDA, CDR2 SQIVND (reference sequence). CDR3 sequence reads: CASSILGRATEAFF. For the CDR3, the DNA is TGTGCCAGTAGTATACTAGGGAGGGCCACTGAAGCTTTCTTT. Looking up the rest from reference TRBV19 and TRBJ1-1 gives the full variable domain: DGGITQSPKYLFRKEGQNVTLSCEQNLNHDAMYWYRQDPGQGLRLIYYSQIVNDFQKGDIAEGYSVSREKKESFPLTVTSAQKNPTAFYLCASSILGRATEAFFGQGTRLTVV.

The chain carries TRBV7-9 and TRBJ2-2; perhaps TRBD1 as D (5 bases). The CDR3 is 15 amino acids. The ends were cut back, 5 bases at V and 1 base at J, with 11 bases in the middle. Germline CDR1 reads SEHNR; CDR2 reads FQNEAQ (reference sequence). The CDR3 DNA is TGTGCCAGCAGCCTAAAAGGGGTGAACACCGGGGAGCTGTTTTTT. It translates to CASSLKGVNTGELFF.

The gene calls are TRBV2 and TRBJ1-4; TRBD1 agrees at 9 bases. Losses at the gene ends were 7 bases for V and 4 bases for J; bases not matched to a gene: 4. CDR3 size: 14 residues. Germline lookup yields CDR1 SNHLY and CDR2 FYNNEI. CDR3 nucleotide sequence: TGTGCCAGCATTATGGACAGGGGTAATGAAAAACTGTTTTTT. Protein: CASIMDRGNEKLFF.

This clone has a handful of counts. The genes are TRBV10-3 and TRBJ2-3; D call uncertain. The CDR3 has 15 amino acids. Germline V lookup: CDR1 ENHRY, CDR2 SYGVKD. Trimming pared 0 bases from V and 1 base from J, leaving 8 bases between. CDR3 DNA: TGTGCCATCAGTGAGTCTTACGGTGGCACAGATACGCAGTATTTT. Translation gives CAISESYGGTDTQYF.

This chain links TRBV28 with TRBJ1-2; D is unclear. Germline assignment: CDR1 MDHEN and CDR2 SYDVKM. This CDR3 is built from 12 residues. The ends were cut back, 6 bases at V and 8 bases at J, with 13 bases in the middle. CDR3 DNA: TGTGCCAGCAGGGGAGCCGGCTGGGGCTACACCTTC. As protein: CASRGAGWGYTF.